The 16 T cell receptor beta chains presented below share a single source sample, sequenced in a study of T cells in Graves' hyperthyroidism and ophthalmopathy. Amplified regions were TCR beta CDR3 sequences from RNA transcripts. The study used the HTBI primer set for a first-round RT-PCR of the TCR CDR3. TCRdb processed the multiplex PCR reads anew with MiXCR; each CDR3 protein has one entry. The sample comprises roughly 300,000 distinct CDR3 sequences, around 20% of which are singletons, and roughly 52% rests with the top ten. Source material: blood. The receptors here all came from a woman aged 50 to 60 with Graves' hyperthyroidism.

The DNA for the CDR3 is TGTGCCAGCAGCTTAATTGGGGGGGCGAGCTCCTACAATGAGCAGTTCTTC. Protein product: CASSLIGGASSYNEQFF. V usage is TRBV11-1 and J usage is TRBJ2-1; a weak D match, TRBD2 (7 bases). The V gene lost 2 bases and the J gene lost 0 bases, with 14 bases spanning the gap. CDR1 is SGHAT, CDR2 FQDESV, per germline (reference sequence). This CDR3 has 17 amino acids.

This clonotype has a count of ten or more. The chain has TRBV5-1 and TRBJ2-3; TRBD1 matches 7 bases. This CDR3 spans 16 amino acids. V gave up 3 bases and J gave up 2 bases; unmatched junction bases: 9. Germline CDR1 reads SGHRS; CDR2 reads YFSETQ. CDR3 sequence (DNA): TGCGCCAGCAGCTATTCCTCAGGGGGAACCACAGATACGCAGTATTTT. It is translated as CASSYSSGGTTDTQYF.

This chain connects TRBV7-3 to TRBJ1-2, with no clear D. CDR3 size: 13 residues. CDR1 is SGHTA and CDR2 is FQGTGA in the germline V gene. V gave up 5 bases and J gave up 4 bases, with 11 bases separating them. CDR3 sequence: CASSSPGGYGYTF. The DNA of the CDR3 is TGTGCCAGCAGCAGCCCGGGTGGCTATGGCTACACCTTC.

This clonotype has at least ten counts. The CDR3 DNA follows: TGTGCCAGCAGTTTAAACCAAAACACCTATGGCTACACCTTC. This encodes CASSLNQNTYGYTF. The chain links TRBV28 to TRBJ1-2; no clear D. This CDR3 comprises 14 residues. The germline V gene has CDR1 MDHEN and CDR2 SYDVKM. V lost 2 bases and J 4 bases, leaving 11 bases between the germline ends.

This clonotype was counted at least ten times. The CDR3 region is CASSLQGGYTF. The CDR3 bases are TGTGCCAGCAGTTTACAGGGAGGCTACACCTTC. The chain joins TRBV12-3 or TRBV12-4 to TRBJ1-2; TRBD1 might be the D (5 bases). This CDR3 is 11 amino acids long. Deletions cut 2 bases from V and 8 bases from J, with 6 bases between.

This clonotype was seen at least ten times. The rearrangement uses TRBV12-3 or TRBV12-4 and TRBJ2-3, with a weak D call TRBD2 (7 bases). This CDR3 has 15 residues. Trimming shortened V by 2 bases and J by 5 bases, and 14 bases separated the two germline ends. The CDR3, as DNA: TGTGCCAGCAGTTTATTCGCGGGGGCCTTAGATACGCAGTATTTT. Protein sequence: CASSLFAGALDTQYF.

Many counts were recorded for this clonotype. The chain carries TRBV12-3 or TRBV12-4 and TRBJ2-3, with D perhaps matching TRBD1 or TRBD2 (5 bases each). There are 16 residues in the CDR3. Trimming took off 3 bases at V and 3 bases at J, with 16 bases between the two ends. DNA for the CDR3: TGTGCCAGCAGTTTCCGGGACCTAGGACCAACAGATACGCAGTATTTT. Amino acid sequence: CASSFRDLGPTDTQYF.

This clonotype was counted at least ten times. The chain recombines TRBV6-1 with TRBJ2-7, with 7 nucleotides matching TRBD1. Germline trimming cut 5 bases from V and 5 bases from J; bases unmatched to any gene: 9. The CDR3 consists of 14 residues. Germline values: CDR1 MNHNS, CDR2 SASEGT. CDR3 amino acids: CASSSTTGSNEQYF. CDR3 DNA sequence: TGTGCCAGCAGTTCCACGACAGGGTCCAACGAGCAGTACTTC.

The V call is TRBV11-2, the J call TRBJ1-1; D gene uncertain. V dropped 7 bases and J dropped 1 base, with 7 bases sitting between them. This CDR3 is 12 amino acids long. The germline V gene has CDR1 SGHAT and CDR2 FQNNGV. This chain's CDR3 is CASKRENTEAFF. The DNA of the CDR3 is TGTGCCAGCAAAAGGGAGAACACTGAAGCTTTCTTT.

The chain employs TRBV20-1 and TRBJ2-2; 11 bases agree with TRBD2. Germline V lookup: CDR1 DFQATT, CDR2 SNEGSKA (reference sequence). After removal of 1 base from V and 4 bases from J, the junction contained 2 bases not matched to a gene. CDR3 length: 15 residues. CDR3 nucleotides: TGCAGTGCTAGAGTACTAGCGGGAGCCACCGGGGAGCTGTTTTTT. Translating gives CSARVLAGATGELFF.

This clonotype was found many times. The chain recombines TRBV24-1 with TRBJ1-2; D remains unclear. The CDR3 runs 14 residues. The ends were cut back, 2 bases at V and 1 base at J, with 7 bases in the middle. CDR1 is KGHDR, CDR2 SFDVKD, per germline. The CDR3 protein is CATSDYGSNYGYTF. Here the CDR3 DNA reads TGTGCCACCAGTGATTATGGGAGTAACTATGGCTACACCTTC.

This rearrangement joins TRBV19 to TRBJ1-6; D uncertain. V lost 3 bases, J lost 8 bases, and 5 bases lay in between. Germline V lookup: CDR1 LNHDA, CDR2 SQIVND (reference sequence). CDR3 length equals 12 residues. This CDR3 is CASSILDSPLHF. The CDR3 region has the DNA TGTGCCAGTAGTATCTTGGATTCACCCCTCCACTTT. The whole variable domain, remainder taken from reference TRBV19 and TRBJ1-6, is DGGITQSPKYLFRKEGQNVTLSCEQNLNHDAMYWYRQDPGQGLRLIYYSQIVNDFQKGDIAEGYSVSREKKESFPLTVTSAQKNPTAFYLCASSILDSPLHFGNGTRLTVT.

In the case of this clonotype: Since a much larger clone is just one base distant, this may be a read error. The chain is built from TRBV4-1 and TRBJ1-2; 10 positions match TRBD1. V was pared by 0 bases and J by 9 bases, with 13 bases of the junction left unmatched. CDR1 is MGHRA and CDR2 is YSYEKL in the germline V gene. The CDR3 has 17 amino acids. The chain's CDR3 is CASSQDKYGQGGDSYTF. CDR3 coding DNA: TGCGCCAGCAGCCAAGATAAATACGGACAGGGGGGAGATAGCTACACCTTC.

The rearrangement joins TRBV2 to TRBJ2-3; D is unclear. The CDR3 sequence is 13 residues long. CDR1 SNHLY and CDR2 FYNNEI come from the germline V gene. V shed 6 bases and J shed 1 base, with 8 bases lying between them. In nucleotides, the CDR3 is TGTGCCAGCAGGGCTGCGGGCACAGATACGCAGTATTTT. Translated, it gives CASRAAGTDTQYF. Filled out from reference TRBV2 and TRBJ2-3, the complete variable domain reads EPEVTQTPSHQVTQMGQEVILRCVPISNHLYFYWYRQILGQKVEFLVSFYNNEISEKSEIFDDQFSVERPDGSNFTLKIRSTKLEDSAMYFCASRAAGTDTQYFGPGTRLTVL.

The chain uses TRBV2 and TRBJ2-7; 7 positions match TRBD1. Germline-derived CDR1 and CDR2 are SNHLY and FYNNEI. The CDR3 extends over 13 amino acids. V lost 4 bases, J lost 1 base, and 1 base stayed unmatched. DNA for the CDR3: TGTGCCAGCAGTGCGGGACAGTCCTACGAGCAGTACTTC. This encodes CASSAGQSYEQYF. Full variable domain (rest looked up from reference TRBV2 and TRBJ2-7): EPEVTQTPSHQVTQMGQEVILRCVPISNHLYFYWYRQILGQKVEFLVSFYNNEISEKSEIFDDQFSVERPDGSNFTLKIRSTKLEDSAMYFCASSAGQSYEQYFGPGTRLTVT.

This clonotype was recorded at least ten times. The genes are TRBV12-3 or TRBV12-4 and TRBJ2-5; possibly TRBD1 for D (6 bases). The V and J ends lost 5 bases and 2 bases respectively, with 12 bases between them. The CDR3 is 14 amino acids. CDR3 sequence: CASSLTGLQETQYF. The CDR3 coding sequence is TGTGCCAGCAGTCTGACAGGCCTACAAGAGACCCAGTACTTC.